Below, 30 T cell receptor beta chains from the same sample are listed, as sequenced in a study of CD8 T cells in Susac syndrome. RNA amounts of about 0.5 to 1 ug underwent reverse transcription with random hexamers. Via MiXCR, TCRdb re-called the immunoSEQ multiplex PCR reads, giving one row per CDR3 protein. The sample shows roughly 180,000 distinct CDR3 sequences, approximately 94% of them seen only once. Source material: CD4+ T cells from PBMCs. The receptors stem from a human donor in good health.

The chain combines TRBV28 with TRBJ1-2, with D possibly matching TRBD1 (6 bases). The length of the CDR3 is 12 residues. Germline V gene sequence: CDR1 MDHEN, CDR2 SYDVKM. Trimming removed 7 bases at V and 8 bases at J, with 14 bases between. In DNA form, the CDR3 reads TGTGCCAGCAACCCACAGGGTGGAGGCTACACCTTC. Protein product: CASNPQGGGYTF.

The chain recombines TRBV20-1 with TRBJ2-7; D gene ambiguous. The CDR3 runs 10 residues. Trimming pared 4 bases from V and 3 bases from J, leaving 4 bases between. CDR1 is DFQATT and CDR2 is SNEGSKA in the germline V gene (reference sequence). The CDR3 spells CSANNYEQYF. CDR3 coding DNA: TGCAGTGCTAACAACTACGAGCAGTACTTC.

The chain is built from TRBV4-3 and TRBJ2-3; D is tentatively TRBD1 or TRBD2 (6 bases each). From germline, CDR1 is LGHNA and CDR2 YSLEER. Deletions cut 4 bases from V and 7 bases from J, with 15 bases between. The CDR3 runs 14 residues. The CDR3 protein is CASSPGEARNTQYF. Here the CDR3 DNA reads TGCGCCAGCAGCCCAGGGGAGGCAAGGAATACGCAGTATTTT.

V and J are TRBV14 and TRBJ2-2; D not certain. The germline gives CDR1 SGHDN, CDR2 FVKESK. This CDR3 is built from 16 residues. The V end was cut by 4 bases, the J end by 5 bases, with 17 bases between. CDR3: CASSLGIRGPTGELFF. CDR3 coding DNA: TGTGCCAGCAGCCTGGGGATCCGCGGACCGACCGGGGAGCTGTTTTTT.

The J gene is TRBJ1-2, the V gene TRBV29-1; D gene ambiguous. From germline, CDR1 is SQVTM and CDR2 ANQGSEA. V dropped 0 bases and J dropped 7 bases, with 12 bases sitting between them. The CDR3 runs 13 residues. DNA of the CDR3: TGCAGCGTTGAAGATCTCGTGGGCGGTGGCTACACCTTC. The encoded protein is CSVEDLVGGGYTF. Drawing the rest from reference TRBV29-1 and TRBJ1-2, the complete variable domain is SAVISQKPSRDICQRGTSLTIQCQVDSQVTMMFWYRQQPGQSLTLIATANQGSEATYESGFVIDKFPISRPNLTFSTLTVSNMSPEDSSIYLCSVEDLVGGGYTFGSGTRLTVV.

The J gene is TRBJ2-6, the V gene TRBV29-1; either TRBD1 or TRBD2 may fit D (5 bases each). CDR1 SQVTM and CDR2 ANQGSEA come from the germline V gene. Trimming shortened V by 6 bases and J by 0 bases, and 15 bases separated the two germline ends. The CDR3 runs 16 residues. CDR3 in amino acids: CSVGELRYSGANVLTF. The CDR3 bases are TGCAGCGTGGGGGAATTGCGCTACTCTGGGGCCAACGTCCTGACTTTC. Full variable domain (missing parts from reference TRBV29-1 and TRBJ2-6): SAVISQKPSRDICQRGTSLTIQCQVDSQVTMMFWYRQQPGQSLTLIATANQGSEATYESGFVIDKFPISRPNLTFSTLTVSNMSPEDSSIYLCSVGELRYSGANVLTFGAGSRLTVL.

V and J are TRBV29-1 and TRBJ2-1, with 10 bases aligning to TRBD2. V was pared by 7 bases and J by 4 bases, with 10 bases of the junction left unmatched. The CDR3 has 15 amino acids. CDR1 SQVTM and CDR2 ANQGSEA come from the germline V gene. For the CDR3, the DNA is TGCAGCGCTAGTAGGACTAGCGGAGTATACAATGAGCAGTTCTTC. Translation gives CSASRTSGVYNEQFF.

The gene calls are TRBV20-1 and TRBJ2-7; TRBD2 is a possible D gene (7 bases). The V gene lost 1 base and the J gene lost 3 bases, with 16 bases spanning the gap. Germline lookup yields CDR1 DFQATT and CDR2 SNEGSKA (reference sequence). The CDR3 loop spans 15 amino acids. CDR3 nucleotide sequence: TGCAGTGCTAGAGCTCCAGCGGGACACCACTACGAGCAGTACTTC. Its protein product is CSARAPAGHHYEQYF.

The chain links TRBV9 to TRBJ1-2; unclear D gene. Germline CDR1 SGDLS, CDR2 YYNGEE. V shed 5 bases and J shed 2 bases, with 10 bases lying between them. The CDR3 length is 13 residues. The CDR3: CASSATSNYGYTF. For the CDR3, the DNA is TGTGCCAGCAGTGCAACATCCAACTATGGCTACACCTTC.

The chain has TRBV27 and TRBJ1-1; D not certain. The V end was cut by 6 bases, the J end by 1 base, with 3 bases between. CDR3 length: 11 residues. Germline V gene sequence: CDR1 MNHEY, CDR2 SMNVEV (reference sequence). This CDR3 reads CASRTNTEAFF. Written as DNA, the CDR3 is TGTGCCAGCAGGACGAACACTGAAGCTTTCTTT.

The chain joins TRBV29-1 to TRBJ2-7, with D possibly being TRBD2 (6 bases). The CDR3 contains 11 residues. Trimming cost V 8 bases and J 4 bases, with 12 bases left between them. Germline-derived CDR1 and CDR2 are SQVTM and ANQGSEA. The CDR3 bases are TGCAGCTCCAGGAGGGGTTACGAGCAGTACTTC. Protein: CSSRRGYEQYF.

The chain links TRBV19 to TRBJ2-5, with a tentative D call TRBD1 (6 bases). Germline values: CDR1 LNHDA, CDR2 SQIVND (reference sequence). The CDR3 is made up of 16 amino acids. Trimming removed 5 bases from V and 7 bases from J, with 23 bases in between. As DNA, the CDR3 is TGTGCCAGTAGTCCCAGGACAGCTTCCCTCTATCGGACCCAGTACTTC. As protein: CASSPRTASLYRTQYF. Looking up the rest from reference TRBV19 and TRBJ2-5 gives the full variable domain: DGGITQSPKYLFRKEGQNVTLSCEQNLNHDAMYWYRQDPGQGLRLIYYSQIVNDFQKGDIAEGYSVSREKKESFPLTVTSAQKNPTAFYLCASSPRTASLYRTQYFGPGTRLLVL.

This clonotype was observed once. The chain uses TRBV6-5 and TRBJ1-2; D is unresolved. CDR1 and CDR2 (germline): MNHEY, SVGAGI. Trimming took 7 bases from V and 8 from J, leaving 17 bases between them. This CDR3 comprises 13 residues. The CDR3 here is CASTHGPRRGYTF. In DNA form, the CDR3 reads TGTGCCAGCACCCACGGGCCCCGGCGGGGCTACACCTTC.

V and J are TRBV27 and TRBJ2-1; 8 bases match TRBD2. V was clipped by 5 bases and J by 4 bases; unmatched bases: 10. CDR1 and CDR2 (germline): MNHEY, SMNVEV (reference sequence). CDR3 size: 16 residues. The CDR3 nucleotides are TGTGCCAGCAGTACGTTCACTAGCGGAGATTACAATGAGCAGTTCTTC. Encoded protein: CASSTFTSGDYNEQFF.

This clonotype was observed a handful of times. The chain uses TRBV20-1 and TRBJ2-7; possibly TRBD1 for D (6 bases). CDR3 length: 12 amino acids. Trimming pared 3 bases from V and 7 bases from J, leaving 13 bases between. The germline V gene has CDR1 DFQATT and CDR2 SNEGSKA (reference sequence). CDR3 in DNA: TGCAGTGCTAGGGCTTGGGGACAAGAGCAGTACTTC. This sequence encodes CSARAWGQEQYF.

The chain carries TRBV9 and TRBJ2-5; a possible D gene is TRBD2 (5 bases). Germline V gene sequence: CDR1 SGDLS, CDR2 YYNGEE. V was trimmed by 4 bases and J by 10 bases, leaving 26 bases between them. This CDR3 is built from 16 residues. CDR3 sequence: CASSPHSGGKVGIQYF. The CDR3 DNA sequence: TGTGCCAGCAGCCCCCACAGCGGCGGTAAGGTCGGGATCCAGTACTTC.

The V call is TRBV19, the J call TRBJ1-2; D unresolved. Germline V gene lookup returns CDR1 LNHDA and CDR2 SQIVND (reference sequence). Trimming took 7 bases from V and 8 from J, leaving 14 bases between them. The CDR3 has 12 amino acids. The DNA for the CDR3 is TGTGCCAGTACGGAGGGATTGCGCGGCTACACCTTC. This codes for CASTEGLRGYTF.

The V gene is TRBV29-1, the J gene TRBJ2-3; D possibly corresponds to TRBD1 (6 bases). Between the trimmed V and J ends, which lost 7 bases and 4 bases, there was a span of 18 bases. Germline values: CDR1 SQVTM, CDR2 ANQGSEA. CDR3 length: 14 amino acids. CDR3 sequence reads: CSAVDRLFSDTQYF. The CDR3, as DNA: TGCAGCGCCGTGGACAGACTCTTCTCAGATACGCAGTATTTT.

V is TRBV25-1 and J is TRBJ1-1; the D gene is possibly TRBD1 (5 bases). V lost 0 bases and J lost 6, with 11 bases in between. CDR1 and CDR2 from the germline V gene are MGHDK and SYGVNS. This CDR3 region has 14 residues. The DNA of the CDR3 is TGTGCCAGCAGTGAATATGGGGGGAAGGCTGAAGCTTTCTTT. It is translated as CASSEYGGKAEAFF. Full variable domain (rest looked up from reference TRBV25-1 and TRBJ1-1): EADIYQTPRYLVIGTGKKITLECSQTMGHDKMYWYQQDPGMELHLIHYSYGVNSTEKGDLSSESTVSRIRTEHFPLTLESARPSHTSQYLCASSEYGGKAEAFFGQGTRLTVV.

The chain couples TRBV29-1 to TRBJ2-7; D is possibly TRBD1 (6 bases). Trimming shortened V by 4 bases and J by 2 bases, and 9 bases separated the two germline ends. CDR3 length equals 12 residues. Germline CDR1 SQVTM, CDR2 ANQGSEA. In DNA form, the CDR3 reads TGCAGCGTTGGGACAGCAGCCTACGAGCAGTACTTC. It codes for CSVGTAAYEQYF.

The chain links TRBV9 to TRBJ2-5; perhaps TRBD2 as D (6 bases). The CDR3 is 14 amino acids. Germline CDR1 SGDLS, CDR2 YYNGEE. Trimming removed 0 bases from V and 4 bases from J, with 10 bases in between. CDR3 bases: TGTGCCAGCAGCGTAGATGGAGGGAGAGAGACCCAGTACTTC. It codes for CASSVDGGRETQYF.

The rearrangement joins TRBV18 to TRBJ2-1, with D possibly called TRBD1 or TRBD2 (6 bases each). The germline V gene has CDR1 KGHSH and CDR2 LQKENI. V lost 5 bases and J lost 9, with 17 bases in between. CDR3 length: 14 amino acids. This CDR3 reads CASSETGRSGEQFF. In nucleotides, the CDR3 is TGTGCCAGCTCAGAAACAGGGAGGTCGGGTGAGCAGTTCTTC.

This chain connects TRBV20-1 to TRBJ2-5; 13 nucleotides agree with TRBD2. The CDR3 runs 16 residues. Germline lookup yields CDR1 DFQATT and CDR2 SNEGSKA (reference sequence). After removal of 4 bases from V and 5 bases from J, the junction contained 10 bases not matched to a gene. CDR3 coding DNA: TGCAGTGCTACAATGCGGACTAGCGGGAGTGGGGAGACCCAGTACTTC. Translation: CSATMRTSGSGETQYF.

This clonotype was observed a few times. The rearrangement links TRBV28 to TRBJ2-3, with D perhaps matching TRBD1 (7 bases). CDR1 and CDR2 (germline): MDHEN, SYDVKM. The CDR3 has 14 residues. V dropped 3 bases and J dropped 3 bases, with 10 bases sitting between them. The CDR3 here is CASSLQGGTDTQYF. The CDR3 bases are TGTGCCAGCAGTTTGCAGGGGGGAACAGATACGCAGTATTTT.

The chain has TRBV24-1 and TRBJ2-7; D possibly corresponds to TRBD2 (5 bases). Per the germline V gene, CDR1 is KGHDR and CDR2 is SFDVKD. This CDR3 region has 13 residues. V lost 7 bases to trimming and J lost 2 bases, with 11 bases between them. The CDR3 reads CATSSGTTYEQYF. In DNA, the CDR3 is TGTGCCACCAGCAGCGGCACGACCTACGAGCAGTACTTC.

V usage is TRBV7-9 and J usage is TRBJ2-3; D not resolved. Trimming stripped 1 base from V and 4 bases from J, with 6 bases between. This CDR3 region has 13 residues. Germline values: CDR1 SEHNR, CDR2 FQNEAQ (reference sequence). CDR3 bases: TGTGCCAGCAGCTTAGACGTGCCAGATACGCAGTATTTT. Amino acids: CASSLDVPDTQYF.

The rearrangement joins TRBV27 to TRBJ1-4, with a weak D call TRBD1 (5 bases). In germline, CDR1 is MNHEY, CDR2 SMNVEV (reference sequence). The CDR3 is 16 amino acids. V lost 5 bases, J lost 4 bases, and 17 bases lay in between. Here the CDR3 reads CASSPADTLLNEKLFF. The CDR3 DNA is TGTGCCAGCAGTCCCGCGGACACCCTTCTTAATGAAAAACTGTTTTTT. The full variable domain, completed using reference TRBV27 and TRBJ1-4, is EAQVTQNPRYLITVTGKKLTVTCSQNMNHEYMSWYRQDPGLGLRQIYYSMNVEVTDKGDVPEGYKVSRKEKRNFPLILESPSPNQTSLYFCASSPADTLLNEKLFFGSGTQLSVL.

The rearrangement uses TRBV20-1 and TRBJ2-1, with 7 bases that match TRBD1. Gene TRBJ2-7 matches the end of the DNA better, so the J call may be wrong. CDR1 and CDR2 (germline): DFQATT, SNEGSKA (reference sequence). The CDR3 has 13 residues. This CDR3 reads CSAPKDRIGEQYF. Written as DNA, the CDR3 is TGCAGTGCTCCTAAGGACAGGATAGGAGAGCAGTACTTC.

The J gene is TRBJ2-2, the V gene TRBV29-1; no reliable D call. V was trimmed by 7 bases and J by 2 bases, leaving 5 bases between them. This CDR3 has 11 residues. Per germline, CDR1 SQVTM and CDR2 ANQGSEA. The CDR3 loop is CSATNTGELFF. In DNA, the CDR3 is TGCAGCGCCACTAACACCGGGGAGCTGTTTTTT.

The chain joins TRBV29-1 to TRBJ2-3, with a weak D call TRBD2 (6 bases). V was trimmed by 5 bases and J by 8 bases, leaving 14 bases between them. The CDR3 is 12 amino acids. CDR1 and CDR2 from the germline V gene are SQVTM and ANQGSEA. The DNA for the CDR3 is TGCAGCGTTATGAATCTCGGGGGTACGCAGTATTTT. Its translation: CSVMNLGGTQYF.